What follows is one T cell receptor (beta chain) and its context. V was clipped by 5 bases and J by 11 bases, with 21 bases between them. CDR1 and CDR2 from the germline V gene are LGHNT and FRNRAP. The CDR3 spans 14 residues. The data are from a study of control samples from healthy donors and cancer patients. Here immunoSEQ multiplex PCR was the method, and the copy in TCRdb shows in-frame clones only, minus some. The sample carries some 410,000 clones, 80% to 95% recorded once. The clonotype comes from a man in his forties with head and neck cancer. V and J are TRBV12-5 and TRBJ1-1; TRBD1 is a possible D gene (5 bases). Material: PBMCs. This CDR3 is CASGPASAGEGAFF. The CDR3 DNA reads TGTGCTAGTGGTCCCGCGTCCGCGGGGGAAGGCGCTTTCTTT.